This T cell receptor beta chain is drawn from a study of blood T cell repertoires in COVID-19. Generated by immunoSEQ multiplex PCR, the TCRdb table keeps only in-frame clones and is missing some. The sample lists around 280,000 clones; 90% were seen once. Germline V gives CDR1 LNHDA, CDR2 SQIVND (reference sequence). The V and J ends lost 5 bases and 6 bases, in that order; junction bases with no gene match: 7. The CDR3 loop spans 14 amino acids. Material: PBMCs or T cells enriched from blood (not recorded which). This clonotype was sampled from a woman under 30 with acute COVID-19. The chain uses TRBV19 and TRBJ2-3; 8 nucleotides agree with TRBD2. The CDR3 sequence: CASSSRTSHDTQYF. CDR3 sequence (DNA): TGTGCCAGTAGTTCCAGGACTAGCCACGATACGCAGTATTTT.